This TCR beta chain came from a study of blood T cell repertoires in COVID-19. Per the authors' pipeline: Nucleated cell counts were estimated from reference gene primer amplification. Data came from immunoSEQ multiplex PCR; TCRdb stores just in-frame clones and leaves some out. That table supplies the V and J calls and clone size; D and trimming were determined from the DNA. The sample lists about 160,000 clones, 70% to 90% seen once, with around 1% in the top ten. Material: peripheral blood. The receptor was derived from a man in his forties with acute or convalescent COVID-19.

The CDR3: CASKGQVYNEQFF. In DNA form, the CDR3 reads TGTGCCAGTAAGGGACAGGTCTACAATGAGCAGTTCTTC. V usage is TRBV19 and J usage is TRBJ2-1, with 8 nucleotides matching TRBD1. Trimming at V came to 7 bases and at J to 3 bases, leaving 2 bases not matched to a gene. This CDR3 contains 13 residues. Germline assignment: CDR1 LNHDA and CDR2 SQIVND (reference sequence).